This T cell receptor beta chain stems from a study of cytomegalovirus exposure and HLA in healthy donors (TCRdb year 2017). With respect to the entire study: A later analysis indicated that the 130 or so validation repertoires were generated on the platform also employed for the approximately 690 repertoires of the first cohort. Besides the first cohort of more than 650 subjects, a separate validation cohort made up of around 120 different subjects was used. The study was designed to test whether signatures of past pathogen exposure could be identified by cataloging public T cell receptors. To predict cytomegalovirus infection status, the study brought together high-throughput TCR immunosequencing, statistical association of individual TCRs with disease status, and machine learning.

To note about this clone: Its target antigen remains unknown. Base qualities are not recorded, but no much larger clone differs from it by a single base.

Donors formed part of the validation cohort, which comprised 120 or so subjects and was distinct from the first cohort of several hundred subjects. General findings and caveats noted by the study authors: Of the cluster scores, approximately 94% were above 0 in a later analysis, which found that TCRs clustered in the first cohort also tended to co-occur in the 120 validation repertoires. Across donors, most TCR sequences were observed very rarely, whereas some public TCRs were present in many individuals. In vitro tests confirmed that a few of the cytomegalovirus-associated TCR beta chains recognize cytomegalovirus antigens. The authors suggested that the approach could potentially be generalized to other disease states and immunological phenotypes. In both the original and validation cohorts, the classifier was reported to diagnose cytomegalovirus status with high specificity and sensitivity. The validation cohort had no HLA typing available for a later analysis, so co-occurrence within that cohort was assessed over all 120 or so repertoires. The study gave a list of more than 150 TCR beta chains associated with cytomegalovirus.

The library was generated by the immunoSEQ multiplex PCR assay. Regarding the original processing steps: A statistical classification framework was developed to diagnose cytomegalovirus status using the catalog of TCR beta chain sequences. TCRdb re-hosts the immuneACCESS table, in-frame sequences only. Its copies lack some clones; in the studies checked, an unresolved V gene accounts for under half of them, and the cause for the rest is not known. That table supplies the V and J calls and clone size; D and trimming were determined from the DNA. A total of more than 95,000 clones appear in this sample, 70% to 90% of them only once. Of the sample, about 1.9% falls within the top ten clones. The V and J ends are trimmed by 2 bases and 7 bases, leaving 14 bases between them. CDR1 MNHEY and CDR2 SVGAGI are derived from the germline V gene. Taken from cysteine to phenylalanine, the CDR3 has 14 residues. Just CDR3 DNA is preserved here, 42 bases in frame from base 1.

What was sequenced was PBMCs. The origin of this receptor is a woman aged 18-29 years in good health and CMV-seronegative. The V and J segments used are TRBV6-5 and TRBJ2-5; TRBD1 is a possible D gene, resting on 6 matching bases. The sequence in DNA is TGTGCCAGCAGTTACGCCTCAGGGGTTTCGACCCAGTACTTC. The resulting protein is CASSYASGVSTQYF.